This record looks at one TCR beta chain sequence and its context. The target of this receptor is not known. Base qualities are not at hand, and no much larger clone is one base apart. This sample is part of a study of blood T cell repertoires in COVID-19 (dated by TCRdb to the early 2020s). As for the study more broadly: Collaborator samples came from the United States, Italy and Spain and covered acute and convalescent phases of COVID-19. The prospective study material was composed of cDNA or gDNA derived from T cells, B-cell-depleted T cells, or PBMCs. The dataset comprised deeply sampled blood TCRbeta repertoires from subjects exposed to, actively infected with, or recovered from COVID-19. A freely available public database, intended as a resource for researchers studying the immune response to SARS-CoV-2, is where the repertoires were released. The samples were drawn from the first 160 participants of the ongoing ImmuneRACE study and from 950 to 1,500 subjects provided by 6 global collaborators. Nearly every sample came with metadata listing a de-identified subject ID, COVID-19 status, age in years and sex. HLA class I and class II types, where available, came from metadata supplied by the sample provider rather than from assay-based typing.

Collaborating institutions collected whole blood in K2EDTA tubes following their own protocols. For TCRbeta analysis, collaborator samples were shipped as frozen whole blood, as isolated PBMCs, or as DNA extracted from either sample type. Taken from the germline V gene (reference sequence), the CDR1 and CDR2 loops are SGHKS and YYEKEE. The CDR3 covers 15 residues, taking in both the cysteine and the phenylalanine. Only the CDR3 DNA is retained, 45 bases long and in frame from the first base. The junction carries 6 bases between V and J, which are trimmed by 0 bases and 0 bases respectively. The study at large found these results: The quantity of clinical and demographic metadata differed by source and by participant and was supplied without curation.

TCRbeta CDR3 regions were amplified from genomic DNA using the immunoSEQ Assay, a bias-controlled multiplex PCR. The authors' pipeline ran thus. The number of nucleated cells in each sample was estimated from the amplification of reference gene primers within the assay. To quantify the absolute abundance of each unique TCRbeta CDR3 rearrangement, sequence reads were collapsed and filtered. Productive Simpson clonality was computed per sample as the square root of Simpson's diversity index over productive rearrangements. The table comes from immuneACCESS by way of TCRdb, which keeps in-frame sequences with V and J called. Part of the clones is missing from these tables; in studies checked, under half for an unresolved V gene and the rest for unknown reasons. The V and J calls and clone size were taken over from that table, and D and trimming were inferred from the DNA. The sample table lists approximately 40,000 clones, about 89% of them with a count of one. 5.5% to 6.5% of the sample is held by the ten biggest clonotypes.

Sequenced input: peripheral blood. This sequence uses TRBV5-5 and TRBJ1-4; TRBD1 is perhaps the D gene, given 6 matching bases. The source of this sequence is a human donor in a cohort sampled during active COVID-19. CDR3 reads: CASSLGQATNEKLFF. The bases are TGTGCCAGCAGCTTGGGACAGGCAACTAATGAAAAACTGTTTTTT.